Each of the 30 T cell receptor beta chains below was sequenced from the same sample in a study of molecular identifiers for immune sequencing clone quantification listed by TCRdb under 2018. Libraries were prepared through PCR. Instrument on record: NextSeq 500. TCRdb ran its own pipeline on the public reads, namely fastp trimming at Q25 and MiXCR clone calling, and kept in-frame beta chains. Every CDR3 protein is listed once, alongside the most common genes and DNA of its rows. The sample table contains about 630,000 distinct CDR3 sequences; only one count was recorded for roughly 25% of them. The ten most abundant clones make up about 0.81% of the sample. The sequenced sample was naive CD8+ T cells from blood, with Jurkat cell RNA spiked in. Taken with the paper, the label for cell subset or site translates to: FACS-sorted CD8+CD4-CCR7+CD45RA+ naive T cells. Receptor source: a human donor in good health. Some libraries in this study had Jurkat cell RNA spiked in.

As regards this clonotype: One base away lies a much larger clone, so this may be a sequencing read error. J is TRBJ2-7 and V is TRBV4-2; 7 nucleotides match TRBD1. The V segment lost 1 base and the J segment 2 bases; nucleotides outside the gene matches: 8. Germline V gives CDR1 LGHNA, CDR2 YNFKEQ. This CDR3 has 16 residues. CDR3 loop: CASSQGQQDRTYEQYF. Written as DNA, the CDR3 is TGTGCCAGCAGCCAAGGTCAACAGGACAGGACCTACGAGCAGTACTTC.

This clonotype occurred many times. The gene calls are TRBV4-1 and TRBJ1-1; D remains unclear. Trimming shortened V by 4 bases and J by 4 bases, and 10 bases separated the two germline ends. CDR3 size: 13 residues. Germline V lookup: CDR1 MGHRA, CDR2 YSYEKL. This CDR3 is CASSPKFSTEAFF. DNA for the CDR3: TGCGCCAGCAGCCCCAAGTTCAGCACTGAAGCTTTCTTT.

On this clonotype itself: A read error may produce the germline difference seen at one junction end. The J gene is TRBJ2-5, the V gene TRBV12-3 or TRBV12-4, with 9 bases aligning to TRBD2. The CDR3 totals 16 residues. The DNA of the CDR3 is TGTGCCTGCAGTTTAGGTAGCGGGGGTCCCGGGGAGACCCAGTACTTC. Protein: CACSLGSGGPGETQYF.

As to this clonotype: It may be a read error: a sequence one base away is much more abundant. The J gene is TRBJ2-3, the V gene TRBV10-1, with TRBD1 matching over 7 bases. Per germline, CDR1 WNHNN and CDR2 SYGVQD (reference sequence). The length of the CDR3 is 14 residues. V shed 6 bases, J shed 2 bases, and the junction held 5 bases outside the gene matches. This CDR3 reads CASSRDRFTDTQYF. The CDR3 DNA reads TGCGCCAGCAGCCGGGACAGATTCACAGATACGCAGTATTTT.

This clonotype has ten or more counts. This chain joins TRBV5-1 and TRBJ2-1; TRBD1 agrees at 10 bases. Per germline, CDR1 SGHRS and CDR2 YFSETQ. The CDR3 sequence is 15 residues long. The V segment lost 4 bases and the J segment 6 bases; nucleotides outside the gene matches: 7. CDR3 loop: CASSPDRGLGNEQFF. CDR3 DNA: TGCGCCAGCAGCCCCGACAGGGGGCTAGGCAATGAGCAGTTCTTC. The full variable domain, with the rest looked up from reference TRBV5-1 and TRBJ2-1, is KAGVTQTPRYLIKTRGQQVTLSCSPISGHRSVSWYQQTPGQGLQFLFEYFSETQRNKGNFPGRFSGRQFSNSRSEMNVSTLELGDSALYLCASSPDRGLGNEQFFGPGTRLTVL.

This clonotype was picked up a small number of times. DNA for the CDR3: TGTGCCAGCAGCGTAGGGGGAGGGACTAATGAAAAACTGTTTTTT. This sequence encodes CASSVGGGTNEKLFF. The chain employs TRBV9 and TRBJ1-4; D uncertain. The V and J ends lost 0 bases and 2 bases respectively, with 8 bases between them. CDR1 SGDLS and CDR2 YYNGEE come from the germline V gene. This CDR3 is 15 amino acids long.

J is TRBJ2-4 and V is TRBV3-1, with TRBD2 matching 8 bases. With V trimmed by 0 bases and J by 5 bases, 9 bases remained unmatched. This CDR3 contains 17 residues. Germline CDR1 and CDR2: LGHDT and YNNKEL (reference sequence). CDR3 in amino acids: CASSQEIAGQPQNIQYF. Written as DNA, the CDR3 is TGTGCCAGCAGCCAAGAGATAGCGGGGCAACCCCAAAACATTCAGTACTTC.

Regarding this clonotype: A much larger clone differs by one base, so this may be a read error. This CDR3 fails to terminate in the conserved phenylalanine or tryptophan, so it likely reflects a read error. The rearrangement links TRBV29-1 to TRBJ2-5; the D gene could be TRBD1 or TRBD2 (5 bases each). The CDR3 is made up of 15 amino acids. Trimming pared 3 bases from V and 2 bases from J, leaving 16 bases between. Germline-derived CDR1 and CDR2 are SQVTM and ANQGSEA. The CDR3 loop is CSVESVRDPQETQYL. CDR3 nucleotides: TGCAGCGTTGAGAGTGTTAGGGACCCGCAAGAGACCCAGTACCTC.

This chain joins TRBV15 and TRBJ2-7, with D perhaps given as TRBD1 or TRBD2 (5 bases each). CDR1 and CDR2 (germline): LNHNV, YYDKDF (reference sequence). The V end lost 1 base, the J end lost 1 base, and 11 bases lay between the germline ends. This CDR3 spans 15 amino acids. For the CDR3, the DNA is TGTGCCACCAGCAGAGTGGGGACGTCGTCCTACGAGCAGTACTTC. This codes for CATSRVGTSSYEQYF.

About this clonotype itself: Germline and junction disagree at one end, which may indicate a read error. CDR3 sequence reads: CASNQDLDEADTQYF. CDR3 in DNA: TGCGCCAGCAACCAAGATCTCGATGAGGCAGATACGCAGTACTTT. V and J are TRBV4-3 and TRBJ2-3; no firm D call. The CDR3 is 15 amino acids. Per the germline V gene, CDR1 is LGHNA and CDR2 is YSLEER.

This clonotype was detected only a few times. The rearrangement joins TRBV3-1 to TRBJ1-2, with 8 bases matching TRBD1. Germline CDR1 LGHDT, CDR2 YNNKEL (reference sequence). V lost 3 bases, J lost 4 bases, and 4 bases stayed unmatched. The CDR3 consists of 14 residues. The CDR3 DNA reads TGTGCCAGCAGCCAGACAGGGGAGGGCTATGGCTACACCTTC. Translation gives CASSQTGEGYGYTF.

The chain uses TRBV27 and TRBJ2-1; 8 bases align to TRBD2. The length of the CDR3 is 18 residues. The V gene's germline CDR1 is MNHEY and CDR2 SMNVEV (reference sequence). Trimming cost V 7 bases and J 0 bases; bases outside gene matches: 14. The CDR3 DNA sequence: TGTGCCAGCAACCCCTATCGGGAGGGCCCAAGCTCCTACAATGAGCAGTTCTTC. Encoded protein: CASNPYREGPSSYNEQFF.

This clonotype occurred a few times. The gene calls are TRBV30 and TRBJ2-7; D possibly corresponds to TRBD2 (6 bases). The V gene's germline CDR1 is GTSNPN and CDR2 SVGIG (reference sequence). CDR3 size: 12 residues. Trimming took off 2 bases at V and 5 bases at J, with 10 bases between the two ends. The CDR3 region is CAWSWRGHEQYF. CDR3 nucleotides: TGTGCCTGGAGTTGGAGGGGCCACGAGCAGTACTTC.

This clonotype appeared a few times. The chain links TRBV4-3 to TRBJ1-5, with D perhaps TRBD1 (6 bases). CDR3 length equals 18 residues. Germline values: CDR1 LGHNA, CDR2 YSLEER. The V gene lost 0 bases and the J gene lost 5 bases, with 20 bases spanning the gap. The CDR3: CASSQDLVFGGLYQPQHF. The CDR3 DNA sequence: TGCGCCAGCAGCCAAGATTTAGTATTCGGGGGGCTTTATCAGCCCCAGCATTTT.

This clonotype has more than one count but fewer than ten. The V gene is TRBV27, the J gene TRBJ2-5; a weak D match, TRBD1 (6 bases). Deletions cut 5 bases from V and 5 bases from J, with 15 bases between. This CDR3 region has 14 residues. Germline CDR1 MNHEY, CDR2 SMNVEV (reference sequence). The DNA of the CDR3 is TGTGCCAGCAGTCGAGGACAGAAAGGGGAGACCCAGTACTTC. Protein: CASSRGQKGETQYF.

This clonotype was recorded at least ten times. The chain recombines TRBV3-1 with TRBJ2-5; no reliable D call. Per germline, CDR1 LGHDT and CDR2 YNNKEL (reference sequence). V was clipped by 1 base and J by 4 bases, with 16 bases between them. This CDR3 spans 16 amino acids. This CDR3 is CASSQGSDPSRETQYF. In DNA form, the CDR3 reads TGTGCCAGCAGCCAAGGGTCCGATCCCTCCCGAGAGACCCAGTACTTC.

The chain employs TRBV3-1 and TRBJ2-7; 10 positions match TRBD2. Trimming cost V 3 bases and J 4 bases; bases outside gene matches: 12. There are 17 residues in the CDR3. CDR1 and CDR2 (germline): LGHDT, YNNKEL (reference sequence). The CDR3 DNA sequence: TGTGCCAGCAGCCATGTCATTCTAGCGGGAGTCCCGTACGAGCAGTACTTC. Amino acid sequence: CASSHVILAGVPYEQYF.

This clonotype occurred a few times. V usage is TRBV20-1 and J usage is TRBJ2-3; 14 nucleotides align to TRBD2. CDR3 length: 17 residues. Germline loops: CDR1 DFQATT, CDR2 SNEGSKA (reference sequence). The V segment lost 3 bases and the J segment 6 bases; nucleotides outside the gene matches: 11. The CDR3 nucleotides read TGCAGTGCTAGGGGACTAGCGGGGGCATTATTTCTGGATACGCAGTATTTT. Amino acid sequence: CSARGLAGALFLDTQYF.

This clonotype appeared many times. The chain combines TRBV27 with TRBJ1-4, with TRBD1 matching over 9 bases. J lost 2 bases, V lost 1 base, and 8 bases had no gene match. Germline assignment: CDR1 MNHEY and CDR2 SMNVEV (reference sequence). CDR3 size: 18 residues. CDR3: CASSLWPGTGSTNEKLFF. CDR3 sequence (DNA): TGTGCCAGCAGTTTATGGCCCGGGACAGGGTCGACTAATGAAAAACTGTTTTTT. Together with reference TRBV27 and TRBJ1-4, the CDR3 gives the full variable domain: EAQVTQNPRYLITVTGKKLTVTCSQNMNHEYMSWYRQDPGLGLRQIYYSMNVEVTDKGDVPEGYKVSRKEKRNFPLILESPSPNQTSLYFCASSLWPGTGSTNEKLFFGSGTQLSVL.

This chain uses TRBV10-3 with TRBJ2-3, with D possibly being TRBD1 or TRBD2 (5 bases each). Germline lookup yields CDR1 ENHRY and CDR2 SYGVKD. The V end lost 4 bases, the J end lost 0 bases, and 8 bases lay between the germline ends. This CDR3 contains 14 residues. Written as DNA, the CDR3 is TGTGCCATCAGTGGGGACCTTAGCACAGATACGCAGTATTTT. Its protein is CAISGDLSTDTQYF.

In the case of this clonotype: Given a much more abundant clone one base away, this may be a read error. This CDR3 fails to terminate in the conserved phenylalanine or tryptophan, so it likely reflects a read error. The chain uses TRBV4-1 and TRBJ1-1; D unresolved. V dropped 1 base and J dropped 3 bases, with 12 bases sitting between them. CDR3 size: 15 residues. From germline, CDR1 is MGHRA and CDR2 YSYEKL. CDR3 sequence reads: CASSQVWAVDTEAFL. The CDR3 DNA follows: TGCGCCAGCAGCCAAGTTTGGGCCGTCGACACTGAAGCTTTCCTT.

This clonotype was observed a handful of times. The chain recombines TRBV27 with TRBJ2-1, with 11 bases identical to TRBD2. V dropped 2 bases and J dropped 9; count of bases not matched to a gene: 6. The CDR3 consists of 15 residues. Germline CDR1 MNHEY, CDR2 SMNVEV (reference sequence). The CDR3 sequence: CASSLGASGGSEQFF. CDR3 sequence (DNA): TGTGCCAGCAGTTTAGGGGCTAGCGGGGGGAGTGAGCAGTTCTTC.

A word on this clonotype: Being one base from a much bigger clone, this may be a read error. This chain joins TRBV27 and TRBJ1-1; tentatively, D is TRBD1 (5 bases). The CDR3 is 14 amino acids. Per the germline V gene, CDR1 is MNHEY and CDR2 is SMNVEV (reference sequence). V lost 3 bases, J lost 5 bases, and 13 bases lay in between. The CDR3 region is CASSFDPRGTEAFF. In nucleotides, the CDR3 is TGTGCCAGCAGTTTCGATCCGAGGGGTACTGAAGCTTTCTTT.

The chain is built from TRBV12-3 or TRBV12-4 and TRBJ2-7; TRBD2 is a possible D gene (5 bases). The V end was cut by 0 bases, the J end by 2 bases, with 11 bases between. The CDR3 consists of 15 residues. The DNA for the CDR3 is TGTGCCAGCAGTTTAGCGCGGGCGCCCCCCTACGAGCAGTACTTC. Encoded protein: CASSLARAPPYEQYF.

The chain employs TRBV6-5 and TRBJ2-7; perhaps TRBD1 as D (5 bases). V dropped 6 bases and J dropped 3 bases, with 15 bases sitting between them. Germline V gene sequence: CDR1 MNHEY, CDR2 SVGAGI. The CDR3 totals 14 residues. The CDR3 spells CASSPPDSGYEQYF. The CDR3 region has the DNA TGTGCCAGCAGCCCACCCGACAGTGGCTACGAGCAGTACTTC.

Comment on this clonotype: This could be a read error, since a much larger clone is one nucleotide away. The chain is built from TRBV7-6 and TRBJ2-3, with a possible D match to TRBD1 (6 bases). The J call is uncertain, as TRBJ1-5 better fits the DNA end. The CDR3 is made up of 14 amino acids. Per germline, CDR1 SGHVS and CDR2 FNYEAQ. CDR3 amino acids: CASSRYGGADTQHF. The DNA of the CDR3 is TGTGCCAGCAGCCGTTATGGGGGGGCAGATACGCAGCATTTT.

This chain joins TRBV28 and TRBJ2-7; D is unclear. The V end was cut by 6 bases, the J end by 2 bases, with 14 bases between. The CDR3 sequence is 14 residues long. CDR1 is MDHEN, CDR2 SYDVKM, per germline. This CDR3 is CASSDPTHTYEQYF. The CDR3 coding sequence is TGTGCCAGCAGCGATCCCACCCACACCTACGAGCAGTACTTC.

As concerns this clonotype: Given the absence of the conserved phenylalanine or tryptophan at the CDR3 end, a read error is likely. The CDR3 protein is CASSLGSEQYL. CDR3 nucleotides: TGTGCCAGCAGCCTGGGGAGCGAGCAGTACCTC. The chain employs TRBV28 and TRBJ2-7, with a tentative D call TRBD2 (5 bases). Trimming shortened V by 6 bases and J by 6 bases, and 9 bases separated the two germline ends. The germline V gene encodes CDR1 MDHEN and CDR2 SYDVKM. This CDR3 contains 11 residues.

V and J are TRBV30 and TRBJ1-1; a possible D gene is TRBD1 (6 bases). Deletions cut 3 bases from V and 0 bases from J, with 20 bases between. The V gene's germline CDR1 is GTSNPN and CDR2 SVGIG (reference sequence). The CDR3 consists of 17 residues. CDR3 coding DNA: TGTGCCTGGAGGCGCATCGTGGTACGGGGGCTGAACACTGAAGCTTTCTTT. Residues: CAWRRIVVRGLNTEAFF.

The sample holds a few counts of this clonotype. This sequence joins TRBV2 and TRBJ1-1, with D maybe TRBD1 (5 bases). Germline CDR1 and CDR2: SNHLY and FYNNEI. The V gene lost 9 bases and the J gene lost 0 bases, with 14 bases spanning the gap. The CDR3 is 14 residues long. CDR3: CARGKTDMNTEAFF. CDR3 nucleotides: TGTGCCAGGGGTAAGACAGACATGAACACTGAAGCTTTCTTT.